Presented here are 13 T cell receptor beta chains from one specimen sequenced in a study of metastatic and nonmetastatic thyroid tumors. Each patient came to thyroid surgery without any prior treatment (of any kind). With MiXCR, TCRdb called clones anew from the PCR reads. Altogether several thousand clones are present, just under 30% being singletons, with the ten largest covering about 21%. The sequenced material came from tumor tissue. These receptors came from a female donor with papillary thyroid cancer or a benign thyroid nodule (not recorded which). Some clones in this sample may be carry-over from other donors' samples.

By proportion, this clone is medium-sized. The chain employs TRBV20-1 and TRBJ1-2; TRBD1 aligns across 7 bases. Germline lookup yields CDR1 DFQATT and CDR2 SNEGSKA (reference sequence). V lost 3 bases to trimming and J lost 4 bases; unmatched junction nucleotides: 2. This CDR3 has 12 amino acids. The CDR3 protein is CSASRGAYGYTF. The CDR3 bases are TGCAGTGCTAGCAGGGGGGCCTATGGCTACACCTTC.

The rearrangement joins TRBV7-2 to TRBJ1-2; D is uncertain. This CDR3 has 13 residues. Per germline, CDR1 SGHTA and CDR2 FQGNSA. V lost 2 bases to trimming and J lost 3 bases, with 7 bases between them. The CDR3, as DNA: TGTGCCAGCAGCTTAACAGTGGACTATGGCTACACCTTC. Protein product: CASSLTVDYGYTF.

The rearrangement uses TRBV6-1 and TRBJ2-7, with 8 bases lining up with TRBD2. The germline gives CDR1 MNHNS, CDR2 SASEGT. CDR3 length: 16 amino acids. V shed 5 bases and J 1 base; nucleotides not matched to a gene: 10. The CDR3 is CASSPGGAGGSYEQYF. In DNA, the CDR3 is TGTGCCAGCAGTCCTGGGGGGGCGGGAGGTTCCTACGAGCAGTACTTC.

The chain joins TRBV15 to TRBJ2-6, with D hard to call. CDR1 and CDR2 from the germline V gene are LNHNV and YYDKDF (reference sequence). CDR3 size: 15 residues. V was trimmed by 1 base and J by 0 bases, leaving 4 bases between them. CDR3 nucleotide sequence: TGTGCCACCAGCAGAGCCAGCTCTGGGGCCAACGTCCTGACTTTC. Its translation is CATSRASSGANVLTF.

The chain recombines TRBV3-1 with TRBJ2-6; the D is unclear. Germline CDR1 and CDR2: LGHDT and YNNKEL (reference sequence). This CDR3 comprises 13 residues. V lost 4 bases, J lost 8 bases, and 9 bases lay in between. The DNA of the CDR3 is TGTGCCAGCAGCCCATCTTGGTCCAACGTCCTGACTTTC. It codes for CASSPSWSNVLTF.

This clone was detected a few times. The chain is built from TRBV28 and TRBJ2-1, with D hard to call. V was pared by 2 bases and J by 7 bases, with 12 bases between. Looked up from germline, CDR1 is MDHEN and CDR2 is SYDVKM. This CDR3 contains 14 residues. CDR3 coding DNA: TGTGCCAGCAGTTTAGAATTGGGTGGGAATGAGCAGTTCTTC. It codes for CASSLELGGNEQFF. The full variable domain, in which reference TRBV28 and TRBJ2-1 provide the parts outside the CDR3, is DVKVTQSSRYLVKRTGEKVFLECVQDMDHENMFWYRQDPGLGLRLIYFSYDVKMKEKGDIPEGYSVSREKKERFSLILESASTNQTSMYLCASSLELGGNEQFFGPGTRLTVL.

A single count supports this clone. This sequence joins TRBV5-1 and TRBJ2-5, with 11 bases matching TRBD2. V lost 4 bases and J lost 2; bases outside the gene matches: 10. The CDR3 runs 17 residues. Germline CDR1 and CDR2: SGHRS and YFSETQ. The CDR3 loop is CASSHGLAGLLQETQYF. The CDR3 nucleotides read TGCGCCAGCAGCCATGGACTAGCGGGCCTATTACAAGAGACCCAGTACTTC.

V and J are TRBV19 and TRBJ1-2; D call uncertain. V was clipped by 6 bases and J by 0 bases, with 14 bases between them. In germline, CDR1 is LNHDA, CDR2 SQIVND (reference sequence). This CDR3 spans 15 amino acids. CDR3 in DNA: TGTGCCAGTAGCGCTGGGGATCTTGCTAACTATGGCTACACCTTC. This translates into CASSAGDLANYGYTF.

With regard to this clone: Here the CDR3 omits its conserved ending phenylalanine or tryptophan, so a read error is the likely source. The chain carries TRBV2 and TRBJ1-5, with 7 nucleotides matching TRBD1. The CDR3 consists of 14 residues. CDR1 is SNHLY, CDR2 FYNNEI, per germline. CDR3 sequence: CASSGGTSNQPQHL. As DNA, the CDR3 is TGTGCGAGCTCAGGGGGAACAAGCAATCAGCCCCAGCATCTT.

The chain uses TRBV7-8 and TRBJ2-2; TRBD1 or TRBD2 may be the D gene (5 bases each). The CDR3 has 14 residues. The ends were cut back, 5 bases at V and 6 bases at J, with 13 bases in the middle. Germline V lookup: CDR1 SGHVS, CDR2 FQNEAQ. The CDR3 sequence is CASSPVRGAGELFF. As DNA, the CDR3 is TGTGCCAGCAGCCCAGTGAGGGGCGCCGGGGAGCTGTTTTTT. Full variable domain (rest looked up from reference TRBV7-8 and TRBJ2-2): GAGVSQSPRYKVAKRGQDVALRCDPISGHVSLFWYQQALGQGPEFLTYFQNEAQLDKSGLPSDRFFAERPEGSVSTLKIQRTQQEDSAVYLCASSPVRGAGELFFGEGSRLTVL.

This clone was observed many times. The chain recombines TRBV7-8 with TRBJ1-6; possibly TRBD1 for D (6 bases). CDR1 and CDR2 (germline): SGHVS, FQNEAQ. Trimming took off 3 bases at V and 10 bases at J, with 10 bases between the two ends. CDR3 length: 13 residues. CDR3 residues: CASSLTGESPLHF. The CDR3 DNA sequence: TGTGCCAGCAGCTTGACAGGAGAATCACCCCTCCACTTT.

V usage is TRBV30 and J usage is TRBJ1-2; the D is unclear. V lost 2 bases and J 7 bases, leaving 8 bases between the germline ends. Germline V gene lookup returns CDR1 GTSNPN and CDR2 SVGIG (reference sequence). The CDR3 covers 11 residues. CDR3 DNA: TGTGCCTGGAGTCGTACTGGTGGCTACACCTTC. Translated: CAWSRTGGYTF.

In its sample, this clone was seen a few times. The chain has TRBV12-3 or TRBV12-4 and TRBJ2-3; D unclear. The CDR3 length is 13 residues. V lost 5 bases and J 2 bases, leaving 8 bases between the germline ends. The DNA for the CDR3 is TGTGCCAGCAGTAATACAGACACAGATACGCAGTATTTT. Its translation: CASSNTDTDTQYF.